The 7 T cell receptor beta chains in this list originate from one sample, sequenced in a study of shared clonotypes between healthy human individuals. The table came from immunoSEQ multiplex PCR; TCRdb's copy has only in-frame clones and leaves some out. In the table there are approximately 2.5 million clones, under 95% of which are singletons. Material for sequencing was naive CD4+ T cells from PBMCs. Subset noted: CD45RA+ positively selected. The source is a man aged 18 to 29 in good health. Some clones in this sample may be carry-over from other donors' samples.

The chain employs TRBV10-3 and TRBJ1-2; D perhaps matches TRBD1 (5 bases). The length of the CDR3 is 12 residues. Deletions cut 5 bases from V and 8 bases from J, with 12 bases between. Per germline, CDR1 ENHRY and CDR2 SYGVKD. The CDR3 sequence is CAISPGSGGYTF. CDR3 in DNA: TGTGCCATCAGTCCAGGGTCGGGAGGCTACACCTTC.

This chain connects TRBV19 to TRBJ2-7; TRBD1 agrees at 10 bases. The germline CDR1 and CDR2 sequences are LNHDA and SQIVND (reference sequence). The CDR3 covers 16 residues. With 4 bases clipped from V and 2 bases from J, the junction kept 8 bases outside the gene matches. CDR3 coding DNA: TGTGCCAGTAGTACTCGGACAGGGGGTTCGCCCTACGAGCAGTACTTC. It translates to CASSTRTGGSPYEQYF.

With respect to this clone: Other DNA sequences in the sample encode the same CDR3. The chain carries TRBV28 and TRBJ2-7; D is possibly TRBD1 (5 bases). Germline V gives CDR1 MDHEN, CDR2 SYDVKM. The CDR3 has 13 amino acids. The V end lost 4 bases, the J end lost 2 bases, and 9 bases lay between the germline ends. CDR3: CASSSTATYEQYF. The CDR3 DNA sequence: TGTGCCAGCAGTTCGACAGCCACCTACGAGCAGTACTTC. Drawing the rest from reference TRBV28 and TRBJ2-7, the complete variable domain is DVKVTQSSRYLVKRTGEKVFLECVQDMDHENMFWYRQDPGLGLRLIYFSYDVKMKEKGDIPEGYSVSREKKERFSLILESASTNQTSMYLCASSSTATYEQYFGPGTRLTVT.

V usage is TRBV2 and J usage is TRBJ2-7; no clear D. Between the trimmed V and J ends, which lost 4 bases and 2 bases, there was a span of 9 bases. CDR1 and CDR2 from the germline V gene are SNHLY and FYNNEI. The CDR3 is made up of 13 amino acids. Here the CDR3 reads CASSVARAYEQYF. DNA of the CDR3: TGTGCCAGCAGTGTGGCTAGAGCCTACGAGCAGTACTTC. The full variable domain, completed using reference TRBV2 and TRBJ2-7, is EPEVTQTPSHQVTQMGQEVILRCVPISNHLYFYWYRQILGQKVEFLVSFYNNEISEKSEIFDDQFSVERPDGSNFTLKIRSTKLEDSAMYFCASSVARAYEQYFGPGTRLTVT.

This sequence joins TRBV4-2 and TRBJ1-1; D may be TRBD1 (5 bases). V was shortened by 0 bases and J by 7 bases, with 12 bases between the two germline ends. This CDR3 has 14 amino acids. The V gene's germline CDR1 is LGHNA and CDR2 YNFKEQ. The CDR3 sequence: CASSQDRGRLEAFF. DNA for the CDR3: TGTGCCAGCAGCCAAGATAGGGGTCGGCTTGAAGCTTTCTTT.

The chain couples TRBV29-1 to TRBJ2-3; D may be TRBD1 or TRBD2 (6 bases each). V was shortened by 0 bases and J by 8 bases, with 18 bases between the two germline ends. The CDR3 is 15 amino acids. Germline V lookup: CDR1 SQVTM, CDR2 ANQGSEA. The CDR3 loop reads CSVEERGTRQGTQYF. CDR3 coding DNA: TGCAGCGTTGAAGAACGGGGGACAAGGCAGGGTACGCAGTATTTT.

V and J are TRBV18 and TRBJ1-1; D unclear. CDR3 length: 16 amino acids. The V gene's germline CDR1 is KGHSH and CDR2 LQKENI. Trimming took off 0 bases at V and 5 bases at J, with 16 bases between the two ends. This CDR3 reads CASSPPTGGVWTEAFF. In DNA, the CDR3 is TGTGCCAGCTCACCACCGACGGGCGGGGTTTGGACTGAAGCTTTCTTT.